This passage covers 30 T cell receptor beta chains from one sample sequenced in a study of T cell clonality in common variable immunodeficiency. The method was immunoSEQ multiplex PCR; TCRdb's version includes in-frame clones alone and lacks a portion of them. Observed are about 60,000 clones, no singletons, with the top ten taking over 1.5%. Input material: peripheral blood mononuclear cells. These receptors were taken from a person aged 18-70 years in good health.

This clone was recorded at least ten times. The read comes to an end 3 residues before the CDR3 does, leaving the germline J gene to fill in the end. The chain couples TRBV2 to TRBJ1-5; 7 bases match TRBD1. CDR1 and CDR2 (germline): SNHLY, FYNNEI. The CDR3 contains 13 residues. The V and J ends lost 5 bases and 6 bases, in that order; junction bases with no gene match: 4. The CDR3: CASSTGDRQPQHF. Partial CDR3 DNA: TGTGCCAGCAGTACAGGGGACCGTCAGCCC.

This clone was recorded many times. The read is 3 residues too short to cover the CDR3 end, so that end is filled in from the germline J gene. The chain couples TRBV5-1 to TRBJ1-6; 8 bases line up with TRBD1. CDR3 size: 14 residues. The germline gives CDR1 SGHRS, CDR2 YFSETQ. Trimming cost V 2 bases and J 9 bases; bases outside gene matches: 4. CDR3 loop: CASSLDRGASPLHF. The CDR3 bases that were read are TGCGCCAGCAGCTTAGACAGGGGTGCTTCACCC.

This clone has ten or more counts. The read ends 3 residues before the CDR3 terminus; that terminus is restored from the germline J gene. The chain recombines TRBV18 with TRBJ1-5; TRBD1 is a possible D gene (5 bases). Looked up from germline, CDR1 is KGHSH and CDR2 is LQKENI. The CDR3 runs 13 residues. V was shortened by 6 bases and J by 5 bases, with 11 bases between the two germline ends. CDR3 bases read: TGTGCCAGCTCTCCCGACAGCGATCAGCCC. This codes for CASSPDSDQP. The CDR3 as a whole reads CASSPDSDQPQHF. The entire variable domain, with the rest obtained from reference TRBV18 and TRBJ1-5, is as follows: NAGVMQNPRHLVRRRGQEARLRCSPMKGHSHVYWYRQLPEEGLKFMVYLQKENIIDESGMPKERFSAEFPKEGPSILRIQQVVRGDSAAYFCASSPDSDQPQHFGDGTRLSIL.

This clone was seen at least ten times. The CDR3 goes on 3 residues after the read ends, and that part is filled in from the germline J gene. The chain uses TRBV29-1 and TRBJ2-5; 7 nucleotides align to TRBD1. V gave up 7 bases and J gave up 4 bases; unmatched junction bases: 3. Germline V gene sequence: CDR1 SQVTM, CDR2 ANQGSEA. The CDR3 runs 11 residues. The CDR3 loop reads CSGYRGETQYF. CDR3 bases read: TGCAGCGGATACAGGGGAGAGACC.

Turning to this clone: The read comes to an end 3 residues before the CDR3 does, leaving the germline J gene to fill in the end. The rearrangement joins TRBV25-1 to TRBJ2-7; the match to TRBD1 covers 7 bases. The germline gives CDR1 MGHDK, CDR2 SYGVNS. This CDR3 has 16 residues. After removal of 4 bases from V and 4 bases from J, the junction contained 13 bases not matched to a gene. The CDR3 spells CASSATGNPPWYEQYF. The CDR3 bases that were read are TGTGCCAGCAGTGCGACAGGGAACCCACCTTGGTACGAG.

This clone was counted ten times or more. CDR3: CASSQGGGGPSETQYF. CDR3 DNA (partial): TGCGCCAGCAGCCAAGGGGGGGGAGGGCCCTCAGAGACC. The J gene is TRBJ2-5, the V gene TRBV4-1; 7 bases are a match to TRBD2. Read coverage stops 3 residues before the CDR3 terminus; the germline J gene supplies the remainder. The CDR3 length is 16 residues. V gave up 1 base and J gave up 4 bases; unmatched junction bases: 9. Germline V gives CDR1 MGHRA, CDR2 YSYEKL.

This clone was recorded at least ten times. CDR3 protein: CAISEWREGEETQYF. CDR3 DNA, as far as it was read: TGTGCCATCAGTGAATGGCGGGAGGGGGAAGAGACC. This chain links TRBV10-3 with TRBJ2-5; 9 nucleotides align to TRBD2. The CDR3 end is not reached by the read, which stops 3 residues before it; the germline J gene fills it in. V shed 3 bases, J shed 3 bases, and the junction held 5 bases outside the gene matches. Germline CDR1 and CDR2: ENHRY and SYGVKD. CDR3 length: 15 residues.

This clone was found many times. The CDR3 is cut off 3 residues early in the read; its end comes from the germline J gene. This chain uses TRBV5-1 with TRBJ2-3; the match to TRBD2 covers 11 bases. CDR1 is SGHRS, CDR2 YFSETQ, per germline. The CDR3 has 16 residues. J lost 4 bases, V lost 0 bases, and 4 bases had no gene match. Incomplete CDR3 DNA: TGCGCCAGCAGCTTGGGAACTAGCGGGAGATCAGATACG. Translation: CASSLGTSGRSDT. The complete CDR3 protein is CASSLGTSGRSDTQYF. Complete variable domain (other parts from reference TRBV5-1 and TRBJ2-3): KAGVTQTPRYLIKTRGQQVTLSCSPISGHRSVSWYQQTPGQGLQFLFEYFSETQRNKGNFPGRFSGRQFSNSRSEMNVSTLELGDSALYLCASSLGTSGRSDTQYFGPGTRLTVL.

This clone was recorded many times. The part of the CDR3 DNA that was read is TGTGCCTGGAGTGCCCGCGGGAGGGCGTACGAG. Its protein product is CAWSARGRAYE. The full CDR3 reads CAWSARGRAYEQYF. The V call is TRBV30, the J call TRBJ2-7; 9 bases are shared with TRBD2. The CDR3 end lies 3 residues beyond the end of the read and is filled in from the germline J gene. CDR1 and CDR2 (germline): GTSNPN, SVGIG (reference sequence). V lost 1 base to trimming and J lost 4 bases; unmatched junction nucleotides: 5. The CDR3 is 14 residues long.

Many counts were recorded for this clone. The read falls 3 residues short of the CDR3 end, and the missing part is taken from the germline J gene. This rearrangement joins TRBV20-1 to TRBJ2-7; 9 bases align to TRBD2. The CDR3 consists of 15 residues. V shed 6 bases, J shed 3 bases, and the junction held 12 bases outside the gene matches. Germline V CDR1 and CDR2: DFQATT, SNEGSKA (reference sequence). CDR3 residues: CSAPYFSGSSYEQYF. The covered CDR3 bases are TGCAGTGCCCCTTATTTTAGCGGGAGCAGCTACGAG.

In this sample, this clone turned up many times. The sequenced fragment ends 3 residues before the CDR3 boundary, so the rest is inferred from the germline J gene. The chain combines TRBV9 with TRBJ2-3; D possibly corresponds to TRBD2 (6 bases). Germline V gives CDR1 SGDLS, CDR2 YYNGEE. V lost 1 base to trimming and J lost 2 bases, with 14 bases between them. This CDR3 spans 16 amino acids. Incomplete CDR3 DNA: TGTGCCAGCAGCGTAACGGGCGGGACTGACACAGATACG. It specifies CASSVTGGTDTDT. The entire CDR3 is CASSVTGGTDTDTQYF.

As to this clone: The sequenced fragment ends 3 residues before the CDR3 boundary, so the rest is inferred from the germline J gene. This rearrangement joins TRBV7-2 to TRBJ1-2; D unclear. The CDR3 runs to 15 residues. Germline V gene sequence: CDR1 SGHTA, CDR2 FQGNSA. CDR3 bases read: TGTGCCAGCAGCTCCTCTAGCGGGAAGATCTACGAC. Protein: CASSSSSGKIYD. The full-length CDR3 reads as CASSSSSGKIYDYTF.

This clone was counted many times. The read gets to within 3 residues of the CDR3 end, and the germline J gene fills in the rest. Other DNA sequences in this specimen translate into the identical CDR3. The genes are TRBV5-6 and TRBJ2-7; D unresolved. Germline V lookup: CDR1 SGHDT, CDR2 YYEEEE. This CDR3 has 14 residues. Trimming pared 0 bases from V and 1 base from J, leaving 8 bases between. Incomplete CDR3 DNA: TGTGCCAGCAGCTTGGGGCAGTCTTCCTACGAG. Translating it yields CASSLGQSSYE. The entire CDR3 reads CASSLGQSSYEQYF.

This clone has ten or more counts. The read stops 3 residues short of the end of the CDR3; the missing end is completed from the germline J gene. The chain employs TRBV10-3 and TRBJ1-1, with a weak D call TRBD1 (6 bases). Germline V gene sequence: CDR1 ENHRY, CDR2 SYGVKD. V was trimmed by 4 bases and J by 5 bases, leaving 11 bases between them. The CDR3 is 13 residues long. The DNA read from the CDR3 is TGTGCCATCAGTGGAACAGGGAGTACTGAA. Its protein product is CAISGTGSTE. In full, the CDR3 reads CAISGTGSTEAFF.

This clone was picked up many times. The read ends 3 residues before the CDR3 terminus; that terminus is restored from the germline J gene. This chain connects TRBV20-1 to TRBJ1-5, with D possibly being TRBD1 (5 bases). The CDR3 is 13 amino acids. V was trimmed by 6 bases and J by 4 bases, leaving 13 bases between them. Per germline, CDR1 DFQATT and CDR2 SNEGSKA (reference sequence). The DNA read from the CDR3 is TGCAGTGCCATGCCTCGGGGGAATCAGCCC. This encodes CSAMPRGNQP. The full CDR3 protein reads CSAMPRGNQPQHF.

This clone was observed at least ten times. Read coverage stops 3 residues before the CDR3 terminus; the germline J gene supplies the remainder. J is TRBJ2-1 and V is TRBV7-9, with D possibly being TRBD1 (6 bases). This CDR3 is 13 amino acids long. Looked up from germline, CDR1 is SEHNR and CDR2 is FQNEAQ (reference sequence). V was trimmed by 1 base and J by 6 bases, leaving 7 bases between them. CDR3 protein: CASSLGGPNEQFF. The covered CDR3 bases are TGTGCCAGCAGCTTAGGGGGGCCCAATGAG.

This clone was counted many times. The read stops 3 residues short of the end of the CDR3; the missing end is completed from the germline J gene. The genes are TRBV18 and TRBJ2-1, with no clear D. V lost 2 bases and J lost 0, with 11 bases in between. The CDR3 totals 16 residues. Germline V gene sequence: CDR1 KGHSH, CDR2 LQKENI. The sequenced part of the CDR3 DNA is TGTGCCAGCTCACCATTGGCGGTAGACTCCTACAATGAG. It specifies CASSPLAVDSYNE. Given in full, the CDR3 is CASSPLAVDSYNEQFF.

This clone was picked up many times. The observed sequence ends 3 residues before the CDR3 terminus, with the missing tail filled in from the germline J gene. The J gene is TRBJ2-1, the V gene TRBV5-5; 12 nucleotides align to TRBD2. The CDR3 covers 15 residues. CDR1 and CDR2 from the germline V gene are SGHKS and YYEKEE (reference sequence). Unmatched junction bases numbered 2, after V lost 4 bases and J lost 3 bases. CDR3 amino acids: CASSPGLAGYNEQFF. The part of the CDR3 DNA that was read is TGTGCCAGCAGCCCGGGACTAGCGGGCTACAATGAG.

This clone was recorded many times. From the germline J gene comes the end of the CDR3, since the read stops 3 residues before it. V usage is TRBV7-3 and J usage is TRBJ2-1; maybe TRBD2 (6 bases). Germline values: CDR1 SGHTA, CDR2 FQGTGA. Deletions cut 4 bases from V and 4 bases from J, with 11 bases between. The CDR3 runs to 14 residues. The CDR3 region is CASSSGTQYNEQFF. The sequenced part of the CDR3 DNA is TGTGCCAGCAGCTCGGGGACTCAATACAATGAG.

This clone was seen ten or more times. The read falls 3 residues short of the CDR3 end, and the missing part is taken from the germline J gene. V usage is TRBV2 and J usage is TRBJ1-2, with TRBD1 as a possible D gene (6 bases). The V gene lost 6 bases and the J gene lost 7 bases, with 12 bases spanning the gap. Germline CDR1 reads SNHLY; CDR2 reads FYNNEI. This CDR3 region has 12 residues. This chain's CDR3 is CASRASRGGYTF. The CDR3 DNA, read in part, is TGTGCCAGCAGGGCATCCAGGGGTGGC.

This clone was detected ten times or more. With the read ending 3 residues before the CDR3 end, the germline J gene is used to fill in that end. The V gene is TRBV4-2, the J gene TRBJ2-3; 13 nucleotides match TRBD2. The V segment lost 2 bases and the J segment 2 bases; nucleotides outside the gene matches: 10. Germline CDR1 is LGHNA and CDR2 is YNFKEQ. The CDR3 spans 19 residues. The CDR3 sequence: CASSQSPTGTSGITDTQYF. Incomplete CDR3 DNA: TGTGCCAGCAGCCAAAGCCCTACCGGGACTAGCGGGATCACAGATACG.

This clone showed up many times. The read ends 3 residues shy of where the CDR3 ends; the end is completed using the germline J gene. This chain uses TRBV7-8 with TRBJ2-5; 9 bases align to TRBD2. The CDR3 spans 16 residues. V trimming: 0 bases; J trimming: 5 bases; junction bases outside the gene matches: 7. CDR1 and CDR2 from the germline V gene are SGHVS and FQNEAQ. The CDR3 bases that were read are TGTGCCAGCAGCTTAGCGTTTGCTAGCGGGAAGGAGACC. Translation: CASSLAFASGKET. Given in full, the CDR3 is CASSLAFASGKETQYF.

This clone was seen at least ten times. The read ends 3 residues shy of where the CDR3 ends; the end is completed using the germline J gene. J is TRBJ2-1 and V is TRBV5-1; 7 positions agree with TRBD2. Germline V gene sequence: CDR1 SGHRS, CDR2 YFSETQ. There are 16 residues in the CDR3. J gave up 0 bases and V 4 bases, and 7 bases lay outside the gene matches. This CDR3 reads CASSILADSSYNEQFF. CDR3 bases read: TGCGCCAGCAGCATCCTAGCGGATAGCTCCTACAATGAG.

This clone was detected ten times or more. The observed sequence ends 3 residues before the CDR3 terminus, with the missing tail filled in from the germline J gene. The chain combines TRBV20-1 with TRBJ1-2; TRBD1 is a possible D gene (5 bases). The CDR3 spans 12 residues. The germline V gene has CDR1 DFQATT and CDR2 SNEGSKA (reference sequence). Trimming cost V 7 bases and J 5 bases, with 14 bases left between them. The CDR3 DNA, read in part, is TGCAGTGTTGGGACTCCTGGTTATGGC. It encodes CSVGTPGYG. In full, the CDR3 reads CSVGTPGYGYTF.

At least ten counts were recorded for this clone. Sequencing ends 3 residues short of the CDR3 end; the germline J gene provides the rest. This chain connects TRBV6-1 to TRBJ2-4, with D possibly matching TRBD1 (5 bases). Germline V gene lookup returns CDR1 MNHNS and CDR2 SASEGT. This CDR3 is 15 amino acids long. The CDR3: CASSEAKQLDSIQYF. The CDR3 bases that were read are TGTGCCAGCAGTGAAGCGAAGCAGTTAGACAGTATT.

This clone was observed at least ten times. The read terminates 3 residues before the CDR3 end, so the remaining end is supplied by the germline J gene. This chain joins TRBV20-1 and TRBJ2-3; 9 nucleotides agree with TRBD1. V was clipped by 2 bases and J by 6 bases; unmatched bases: 9. Germline assignment: CDR1 DFQATT and CDR2 SNEGSKA (reference sequence). The CDR3 has 15 amino acids. The DNA read from the CDR3 is TGCAGTGCTAGACCGGGACAGGGAGGAGTGGATACG. This translates into CSARPGQGGVDT. The whole CDR3 reads CSARPGQGGVDTQYF.

This clone was counted ten times or more. The read ends 3 residues before the CDR3 terminus; that terminus is restored from the germline J gene. V usage is TRBV7-9 and J usage is TRBJ1-2; 8 bases align to TRBD1. With V trimmed by 5 bases and J by 3 bases, 8 bases remained unmatched. The germline CDR1 and CDR2 sequences are SEHNR and FQNEAQ (reference sequence). The CDR3 length is 15 residues. CDR3 DNA (partial): TGTGCCAGCAGCCCGGGGACAGGAGCACACTATGGC. Its protein is CASSPGTGAHYG. The full CDR3 is CASSPGTGAHYGYTF.

This clone occurred many times. Read data end 3 residues before the CDR3 end; the end is taken from the germline J gene. The J gene is TRBJ1-6, the V gene TRBV5-6; D is possibly TRBD1 (5 bases). With 4 bases removed from V and 6 bases from J, the gap between germline ends came to 11 bases. Germline V lookup: CDR1 SGHDT, CDR2 YYEEEE. The CDR3 totals 14 residues. The CDR3 sequence is CASSRGTTNSPLHF. The sequenced part of the CDR3 DNA is TGTGCCAGCAGCAGAGGGACTACTAATTCACCC.

This clone was observed many times. The sequence runs out 3 residues before the end of the CDR3; the remainder is reconstructed from the germline J gene. V is TRBV5-1 and J is TRBJ2-7; 9 bases agree with TRBD2. The germline V gene has CDR1 SGHRS and CDR2 YFSETQ. This CDR3 is built from 14 residues. V shed 4 bases and J 3 bases; nucleotides not matched to a gene: 5. The CDR3 region is CASSGLAGNYEQYF. The DNA read from the CDR3 is TGCGCCAGCAGCGGGCTAGCGGGAAACTACGAG.

This clone has at least ten counts. The sequence runs out 3 residues before the end of the CDR3; the remainder is reconstructed from the germline J gene. This chain joins TRBV19 and TRBJ2-3; D may be TRBD2 (5 bases). The CDR3 extends over 14 amino acids. Trimming removed 3 bases from V and 2 bases from J, with 9 bases in between. Germline V gene sequence: CDR1 LNHDA, CDR2 SQIVND (reference sequence). CDR3 bases read: TGTGCCAGTAGTATTAGCGTCTCCACAGATACG. It codes for CASSISVSTDT. The whole CDR3 reads CASSISVSTDTQYF.